This T cell receptor (beta chain) was profiled in a study of shared clonotypes between healthy human individuals. Repertoires were generated with immunoSEQ multiplex PCR, while TCRdb's copy carries only in-frame clones and drops some. Of over 2,000,000 clones listed, roughly 95% are singletons. V was trimmed by 1 base and J by 11 bases, leaving 12 bases between them. The CDR3 spans 13 residues. Germline-derived CDR1 and CDR2 are SGHTA and FQGNSA. The naive CD8 population came from CD45RO-negative cells selected for CCR7, without terminally differentiated effector memory CD45RA+ cells. Sequencing was carried out using naive CD8+ T cells from PBMCs. The sequence was obtained from a young man in good health. Some clones in this sample may be carry-over from other donors' samples. The chain combines TRBV7-2 with TRBJ2-1; TRBD2 is a possible D gene (5 bases). CDR3 DNA sequence: TGTGCCAGCAGCTTAGAGGTCGGGGAAAAGCAGTTCTTC. Protein product: CASSLEVGEKQFF.